Listed below are T cell receptor beta chains from one sample, sequenced in a study of T cell responses to AZD1222 COVID-19 vaccine. Method: immunoSEQ multiplex PCR; TCRdb's copy keeps in-frame clones and lacks some. Of approximately 94,000 clones detected, around 90% appear once; the ten largest clones hold about 1.7%. The sequenced sample was peripheral blood, obtained on day 0 of AZD1222 vaccination. The receptors come from an adult in good health. CDR3s leave out the opening cysteine and the closing phenylalanine or tryptophan.

V: TRBV14; length: 12; J: TRBJ2-1; CDR3: ASGLAGAYNEQF
V: TRBV6-2/TRBV6-3; length: 16; J: TRBJ2-6; CDR3: ASSYRGNKKKGANVLT
V: TRBV21-1; length: 13; J: TRBJ1-5; CDR3: ATLPGTGAGQPQH
V: TRBV5-4; length: 10; J: TRBJ1-2; CDR3: ASSLTDYGYT
V: TRBV5-1; length: 11; J: TRBJ2-1; CDR3: ASSDPPSGIEF
V: TRBV7-9; length: 9; J: TRBJ2-7; CDR3: ASSTNYEQY
V: TRBV28; length: 13; J: TRBJ2-1; CDR3: ASSLDGGRDNEQF
V: TRBV3-1/TRBV3-2; length: 10; J: TRBJ2-1; CDR3: ASSPLKGEQF
V: TRBV30; length: 11; J: TRBJ1-2; CDR3: AWSLGYTGGYT
V: TRBV15; length: 15; J: TRBJ1-5; CDR3: ATSRKRGGLGNQPQH
V: TRBV18; length: 13; J: TRBJ1-1; CDR3: ASSPESGGRTEAF
V: TRBV25-1; length: 10; J: TRBJ1-4; CDR3: ASSGRGRDVF
V: TRBV6-5; length: 13; J: TRBJ1-1; CDR3: ATTTPGRANTEAF
V: TRBV28; length: 10; J: TRBJ2-7; CDR3: ASSLDLYEQY
V: TRBV11-3; length: 13; J: TRBJ2-1; CDR3: ASSLVAGAYNEQF
V: TRBV29-1; length: 12; J: TRBJ2-5; CDR3: SVEGQLTKETQY
V: TRBV29-1; length: 6; J: TRBJ2-1; CDR3: SVNKQF
V: TRBV18; length: 13; J: TRBJ1-4; CDR3: ASSPADSRGEKLF
V: TRBV11-3; length: 15; J: TRBJ2-1; CDR3: ASSLEASGSSYNEQF
V: TRBV7-9; length: 12; J: TRBJ1-2; CDR3: ASSLIGGFEGYT
V: TRBV27; length: 11; J: TRBJ1-1; CDR3: ASSLGPDTEAF
V: TRBV7-3; length: 13; J: TRBJ1-1; CDR3: ASSFSLGENTEAF
V: TRBV29-1; length: 10; J: TRBJ1-1; CDR3: SVEDQGYEAF
V: TRBV7-8; length: 12; J: TRBJ1-1; CDR3: ASSPYSLNTEAF
V: TRBV5-6; length: 16; J: TRBJ1-3; CDR3: ASSLAVLHRESGNTIY
V: TRBV9; length: 16; J: TRBJ1-1; CDR3: ASSVGAGTGARNTEAF
V: TRBV2; length: 14; J: TRBJ1-5; CDR3: ASRGGLLARGQPQH
V: TRBV7-9; length: 13; J: TRBJ1-5; CDR3: ASSSGPGSGQPQH
V: TRBV4-2; length: 10; J: TRBJ1-6; CDR3: ASSQEDRALH
V: TRBV5-6; length: 14; J: TRBJ2-1; CDR3: ASSLWTSGAYNEQF
V: TRBV2; length: 14; J: TRBJ1-5; CDR3: ASSDRGPYSNQPQH
V: TRBV24-1; length: 11; J: TRBJ1-1; CDR3: ATSNRGESEAF
V: TRBV29-1; length: 13; J: TRBJ2-7; CDR3: SVEVIGPSSYEQY
V: TRBV7-2; length: 16; J: TRBJ2-2; CDR3: ASSLTLAGGRNTGELF
V: TRBV2; length: 12; J: TRBJ1-1; CDR3: ASSEQGWGTEAF
V: TRBV5-4; length: 15; J: TRBJ2-7; CDR3: ASSLSRNRDYSYEQY
V: TRBV7-9; length: 13; J: TRBJ1-6; CDR3: ASSLVTVPNSPLH
V: TRBV5-6; length: 11; J: TRBJ1-6; CDR3: ASRRGVGSPLH
V: TRBV5-4; length: 16; J: TRBJ2-6; CDR3: ASSPPIVGIAGANVLT
V: TRBV7-3; length: 13; J: TRBJ2-3; CDR3: ASSSSVRRTDTQY
V: TRBV19; length: 12; J: TRBJ1-4; CDR3: ASSGQGVGGKLF
V: TRBV15; length: 13; J: TRBJ2-7; CDR3: ATSRARDLLYEQY
V: TRBV19; length: 20; J: TRBJ1-1; CDR3: ASSMMYRGGGDRGFQDTEAF
V: TRBV28; length: 12; J: TRBJ1-4; CDR3: ASSDRGVNEKLF